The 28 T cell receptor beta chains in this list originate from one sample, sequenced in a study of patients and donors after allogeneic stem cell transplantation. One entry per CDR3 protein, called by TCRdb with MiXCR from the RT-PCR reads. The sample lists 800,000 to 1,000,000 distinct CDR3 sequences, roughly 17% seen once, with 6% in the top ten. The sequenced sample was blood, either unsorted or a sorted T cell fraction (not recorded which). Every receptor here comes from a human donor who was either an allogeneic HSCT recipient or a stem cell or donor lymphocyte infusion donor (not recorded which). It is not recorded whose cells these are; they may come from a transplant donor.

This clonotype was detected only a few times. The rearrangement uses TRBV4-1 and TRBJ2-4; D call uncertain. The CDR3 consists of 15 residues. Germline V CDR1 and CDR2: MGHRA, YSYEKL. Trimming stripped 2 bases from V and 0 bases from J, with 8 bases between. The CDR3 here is CASSQTVLAKNIQYF. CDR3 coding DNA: TGCGCCAGCAGCCAAACAGTTTTAGCCAAAAACATTCAGTACTTC.

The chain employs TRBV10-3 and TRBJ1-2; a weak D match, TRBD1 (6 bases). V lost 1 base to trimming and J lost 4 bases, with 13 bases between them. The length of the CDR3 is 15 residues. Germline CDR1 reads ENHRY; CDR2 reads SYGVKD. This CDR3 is CAISEYRVAGYGYTF. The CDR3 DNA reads TGTGCCATCAGTGAGTACAGGGTCGCGGGCTATGGCTACACCTTC.

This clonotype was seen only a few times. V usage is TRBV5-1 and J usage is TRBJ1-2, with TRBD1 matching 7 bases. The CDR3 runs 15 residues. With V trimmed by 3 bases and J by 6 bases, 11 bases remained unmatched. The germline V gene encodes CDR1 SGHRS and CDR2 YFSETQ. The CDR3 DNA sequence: TGCGCCAGCAGCTCTCCCTCCCAGGGGGGCAATGGCTACACCTTC. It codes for CASSSPSQGGNGYTF.

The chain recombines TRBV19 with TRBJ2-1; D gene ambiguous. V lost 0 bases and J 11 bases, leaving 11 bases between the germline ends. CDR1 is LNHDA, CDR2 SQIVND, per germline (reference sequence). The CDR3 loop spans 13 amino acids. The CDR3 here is CASSIEEGQKQFF. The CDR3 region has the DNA TGTGCCAGTAGTATAGAAGAAGGGCAGAAGCAGTTCTTC.

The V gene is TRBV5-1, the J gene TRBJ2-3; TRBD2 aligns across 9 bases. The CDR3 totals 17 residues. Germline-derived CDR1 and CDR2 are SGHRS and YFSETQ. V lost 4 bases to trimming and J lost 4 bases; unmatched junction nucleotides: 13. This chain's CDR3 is CASSRAGSSGNPDTQYF. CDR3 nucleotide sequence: TGCGCCAGCAGCCGTGCCGGTTCTAGCGGGAACCCAGATACGCAGTATTTT.

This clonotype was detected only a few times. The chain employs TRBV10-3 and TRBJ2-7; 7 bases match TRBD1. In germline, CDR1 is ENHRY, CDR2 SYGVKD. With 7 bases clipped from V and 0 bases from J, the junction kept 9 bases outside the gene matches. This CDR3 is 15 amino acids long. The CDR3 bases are TGTGCCATCAATAAAGGGGGCGGAGGCTCCTACGAGCAGTACTTC. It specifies CAINKGGGGSYEQYF.

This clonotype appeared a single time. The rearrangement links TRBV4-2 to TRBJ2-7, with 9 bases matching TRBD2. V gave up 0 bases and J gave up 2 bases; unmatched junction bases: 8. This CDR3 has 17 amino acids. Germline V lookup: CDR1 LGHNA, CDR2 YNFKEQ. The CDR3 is CASSQDLRREGTYEQYF. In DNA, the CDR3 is TGTGCCAGCAGCCAAGATCTGAGGCGGGAGGGGACCTACGAGCAGTACTTC.

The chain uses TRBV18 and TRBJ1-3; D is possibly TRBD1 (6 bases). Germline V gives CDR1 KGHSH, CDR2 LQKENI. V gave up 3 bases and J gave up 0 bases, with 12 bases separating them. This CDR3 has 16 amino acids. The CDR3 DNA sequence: TGTGCCAGCTCACCTCGACAGGCGGACTCTGGAAACACCATATATTTT. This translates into CASSPRQADSGNTIYF.

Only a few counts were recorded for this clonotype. This CDR3 is CASSSQRGSRLQYF. In nucleotides, the CDR3 is TGCGCCAGCAGCTCGCAGCGTGGGTCCAGGCTGCAGTACTTC. This chain links TRBV5-1 with TRBJ2-7, with unresolved D. The ends were cut back, 3 bases at V and 9 bases at J, with 19 bases in the middle. The CDR3 length is 14 residues. CDR1 and CDR2 from the germline V gene are SGHRS and YFSETQ.

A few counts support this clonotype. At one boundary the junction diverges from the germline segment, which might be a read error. The CDR3 sequence is CASSTPGSAF. The CDR3 nucleotides are TGTGCCAGTAGTACCCCAGGGAGTGCCTTC. J is TRBJ1-2 and V is TRBV19, with D perhaps TRBD1 (5 bases). Germline loops: CDR1 LNHDA, CDR2 SQIVND (reference sequence). The CDR3 runs 10 residues.

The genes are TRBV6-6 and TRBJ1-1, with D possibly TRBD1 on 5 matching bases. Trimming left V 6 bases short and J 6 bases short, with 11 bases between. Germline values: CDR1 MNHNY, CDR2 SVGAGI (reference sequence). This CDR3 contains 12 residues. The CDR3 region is CASSQTVSEAFF. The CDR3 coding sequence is TGTGCCAGCAGCCAGACAGTATCTGAAGCTTTCTTT.

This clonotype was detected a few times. The CDR3 bases are TGTGCCAGCAGTTACAAGACGCGGGGGGGACTTGAGTACAATGAGCAGTTCTTC. The encoded protein is CASSYKTRGGLEYNEQFF. The rearrangement uses TRBV6-2 or TRBV6-3 and TRBJ2-1; 9 nucleotides line up with TRBD2. After removal of 2 bases from V and 4 bases from J, the junction contained 12 bases not matched to a gene. Germline V CDR1 and CDR2: MNHEY, SVGEGT. The CDR3 has 18 residues.

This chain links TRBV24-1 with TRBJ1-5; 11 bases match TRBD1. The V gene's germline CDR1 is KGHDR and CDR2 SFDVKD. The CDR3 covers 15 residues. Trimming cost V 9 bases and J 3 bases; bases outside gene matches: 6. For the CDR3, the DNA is TGTGCCACCGGCAAGGGACAGGGGGTCAATCAGCCCCAGCATTTT. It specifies CATGKGQGVNQPQHF.

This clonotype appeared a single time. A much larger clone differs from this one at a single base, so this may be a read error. The CDR3 nucleotides are TGCGCCAGCAGCCAAGAAAATAGCGGGCAGGGGGATTCACCCCTCCACTTT. Protein product: CASSQENSGQGDSPLHF. This rearrangement joins TRBV4-3 to TRBJ1-6, with 7 bases identical to TRBD1. V was clipped by 0 bases and J by 8 bases; unmatched bases: 10. The V gene's germline CDR1 is LGHNA and CDR2 YSLEER. The CDR3 contains 17 residues.

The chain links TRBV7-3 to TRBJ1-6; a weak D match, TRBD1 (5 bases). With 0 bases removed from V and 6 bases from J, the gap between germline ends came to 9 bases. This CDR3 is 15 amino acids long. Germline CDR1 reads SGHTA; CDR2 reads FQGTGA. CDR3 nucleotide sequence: TGTGCCAGCAGCTTAACAGGGGTTGGTAATTCACCCCTCCACTTT. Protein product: CASSLTGVGNSPLHF. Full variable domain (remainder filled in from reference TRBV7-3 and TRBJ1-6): GAGVSQTPSNKVTEKGKYVELRCDPISGHTALYWYRQSLGQGPEFLIYFQGTGAADDSGLPNDRFFAVRPEGSVSTLKIQRTERGDSAVYLCASSLTGVGNSPLHFGNGTRLTVT.

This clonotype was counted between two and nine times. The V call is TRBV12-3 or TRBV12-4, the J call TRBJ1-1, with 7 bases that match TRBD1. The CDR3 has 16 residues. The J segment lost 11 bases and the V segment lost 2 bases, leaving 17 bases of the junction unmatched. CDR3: CASSLIIGQGTAGAFF. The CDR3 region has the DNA TGTGCCAGCAGTTTAATTATCGGGCAGGGGACAGCAGGCGCTTTCTTT.

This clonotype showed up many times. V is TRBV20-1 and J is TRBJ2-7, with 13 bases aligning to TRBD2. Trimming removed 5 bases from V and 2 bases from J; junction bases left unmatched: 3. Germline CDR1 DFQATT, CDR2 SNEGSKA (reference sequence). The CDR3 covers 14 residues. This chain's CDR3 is CSAGGLAGAYEQYF. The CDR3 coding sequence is TGCAGTGCTGGAGGACTAGCGGGGGCCTACGAGCAGTACTTC.

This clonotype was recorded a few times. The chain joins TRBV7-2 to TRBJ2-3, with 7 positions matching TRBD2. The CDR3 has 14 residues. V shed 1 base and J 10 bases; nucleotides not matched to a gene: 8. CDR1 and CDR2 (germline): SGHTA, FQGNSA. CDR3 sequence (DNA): TGTGCCAGCAGCTTAGATGCGGCGGGGGTGGCGCAGTATTTT. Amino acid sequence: CASSLDAAGVAQYF.

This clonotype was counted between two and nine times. CDR3 coding DNA: TGTGCCAGCAGCTTAGTTCAGGGAGGTGATACGCAGTATTTT. Its translation: CASSLVQGGDTQYF. The chain links TRBV7-9 to TRBJ2-3, with D possibly TRBD2 on 6 matching bases. The CDR3 is made up of 14 amino acids. Germline assignment: CDR1 SEHNR and CDR2 FQNEAQ (reference sequence). Between the trimmed V and J ends, which lost 1 base and 6 bases, there was a span of 11 bases.

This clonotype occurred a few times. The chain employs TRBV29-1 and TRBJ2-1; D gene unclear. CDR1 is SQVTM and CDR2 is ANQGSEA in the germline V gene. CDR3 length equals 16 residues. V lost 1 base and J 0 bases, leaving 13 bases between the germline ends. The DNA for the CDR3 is TGCAGCGTTGAAGGAGGCGCGAAAAGCTCCTACAATGAGCAGTTCTTC. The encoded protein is CSVEGGAKSSYNEQFF.

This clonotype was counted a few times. The CDR3, as DNA: TGTGCCAGCGGCTATGGACTAGTGTTCCCCGGGGAGCTGTTTTTT. Translated, it gives CASGYGLVFPGELFF. V and J are TRBV11-2 and TRBJ2-2; 7 bases are shared with TRBD2. Germline trimming cut 8 bases from V and 6 bases from J; bases unmatched to any gene: 12. The CDR3 has 15 amino acids. Germline V gene sequence: CDR1 SGHAT, CDR2 FQNNGV.

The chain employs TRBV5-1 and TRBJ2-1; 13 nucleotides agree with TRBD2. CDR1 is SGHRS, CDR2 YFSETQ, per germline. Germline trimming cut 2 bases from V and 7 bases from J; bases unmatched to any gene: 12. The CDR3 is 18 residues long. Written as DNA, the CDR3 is TGCGCCAGCAGCTTACGGGAGGGACTAGCGGGACGGACGAATGAGCAGTTCTTC. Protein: CASSLREGLAGRTNEQFF.

DNA for the CDR3: TGTGCCAGCAGCGCGAGCCCGGACAGGGGGGGGCGCGAGCAGTACTTC. Amino acids: CASSASPDRGGREQYF. V is TRBV13 and J is TRBJ2-7; TRBD1 matches at 10 bases. Germline V gene sequence: CDR1 PRHDT, CDR2 FYEKMQ (reference sequence). CDR3 length: 16 amino acids. V gave up 5 bases and J gave up 6 bases; unmatched junction bases: 13. The whole variable domain, remainder taken from reference TRBV13 and TRBJ2-7, is AAGVIQSPRHLIKEKRETATLKCYPIPRHDTVYWYQQGPGQDPQFLISFYEKMQSDKGSIPDRFSAQQFSDYHSELNMSSLELGDSALYFCASSASPDRGGREQYFGPGTRLTVT.

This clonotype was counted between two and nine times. CDR3 loop: CASIPEGGPREGYTF. The DNA for the CDR3 is TGTGCCAGCATCCCTGAGGGGGGCCCGCGAGAGGGCTACACCTTC. The V gene is TRBV2, the J gene TRBJ1-2; possible D gene TRBD1, 6 bases. CDR1 SNHLY and CDR2 FYNNEI come from the germline V gene. There are 15 residues in the CDR3. The germline V and J ends were trimmed by 7 bases and 8 bases, with 23 bases remaining between them.

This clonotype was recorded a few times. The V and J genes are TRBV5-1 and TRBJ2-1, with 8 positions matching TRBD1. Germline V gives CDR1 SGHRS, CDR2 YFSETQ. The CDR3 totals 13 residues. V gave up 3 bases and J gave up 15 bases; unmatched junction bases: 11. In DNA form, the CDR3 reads TGCGCCAGCAGCTCTTATCAGGGGGCGCGTCTGTTCTTC. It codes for CASSSYQGARLFF.

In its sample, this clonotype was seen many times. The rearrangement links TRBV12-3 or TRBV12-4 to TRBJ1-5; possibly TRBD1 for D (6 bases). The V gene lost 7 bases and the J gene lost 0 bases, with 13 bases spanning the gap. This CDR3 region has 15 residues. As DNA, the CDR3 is TGTGCCAGCAATGACAGGTCCTCTAGCAATCAGCCCCAGCATTTT. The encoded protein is CASNDRSSSNQPQHF.

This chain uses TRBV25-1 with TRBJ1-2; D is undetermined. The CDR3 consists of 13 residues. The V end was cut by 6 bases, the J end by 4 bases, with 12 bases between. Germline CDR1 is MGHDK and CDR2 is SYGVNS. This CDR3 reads CASRPQTAYGYTF. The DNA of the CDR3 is TGTGCCAGCAGGCCCCAGACGGCCTATGGCTACACCTTC.

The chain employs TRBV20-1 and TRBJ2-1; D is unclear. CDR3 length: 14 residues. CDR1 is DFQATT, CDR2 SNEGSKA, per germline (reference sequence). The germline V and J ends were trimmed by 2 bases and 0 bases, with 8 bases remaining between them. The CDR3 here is CSARSTASYNEQFF. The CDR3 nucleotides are TGCAGTGCTAGATCGACTGCCTCCTACAATGAGCAGTTCTTC.